This TCR beta chain was obtained from a study of cytomegalovirus exposure and HLA in healthy donors. Findings of the study overall: The authors reported that TCR beta sequences could predict HLA-A and HLA-B alleles. These predictions were accurate for most subjects in the first cohort. A cluster of highly shared sequence variants was likely a sequencing artifact. Analysis was carried out at a later point, and it linked a missense DCLRE1C variant to TCR beta V- and J-gene trimming. The study listed around 150 cytomegalovirus-associated TCR beta chains.

The PCR employed 60 Vbeta primers together with 13 Jbeta primers. The method was immunoSEQ multiplex PCR; TCRdb's version includes in-frame clones alone and lacks a portion of them. With 80,000 to 95,000 clones in the sample, the ten largest clones hold over 15%. Details on this clone: What it binds is unknown.

This CDR3 has 11 residues. CDR1 is LNHDA, CDR2 SQIVND, per germline (reference sequence). V gave up 4 bases and J gave up 6 bases, with 4 bases separating them. This TCR derives from a man in his fifties in good health and CMV-seropositive. The sequencing input was PBMCs. The chain recombines TRBV19 with TRBJ1-5, with D hard to call. Here the CDR3 DNA reads TGTGCCAGTAGTAGTCGTCAGCCCCAGCATTTT. Protein: CASSSRQPQHF.